The clone carrying this TCR beta chain came up many times. This specimen comes from a study of patients with pleural tuberculosis. Via MiXCR, TCRdb re-called the reads, giving one row per CDR3 protein. The repertoire holds around 54,000 distinct CDR3 sequences, with around 6.7% as singletons. CDR1 and CDR2 (germline): MRHNA, SNTAGT. The CDR3 runs 15 residues. With V trimmed by 4 bases and J by 6 bases, 7 bases remained unmatched. This TCR was recovered from a human donor with pleural tuberculosis. V gene TRBV6-4 combines with J gene TRBJ2-3, with TRBD1 identical over 10 bases. The CDR3 sequence: CASSVSGTGADTQYF. The CDR3 DNA reads as TGTGCCAGCAGTGTCTCCGGGACAGGGGCGGATACGCAGTATTTT.